A single sample is the source of the 13 T cell receptor beta chains below, sequenced in a study of T-cell memory formation after mild COVID-19. MiXCR, run by TCRdb on the 5' RACE reads, gives a single entry per CDR3 protein. The data hold under 200,000 distinct CDR3 sequences, with 30% to 35% observed a single time. Source material: PBMCs or a T cell subset sorted from them (not recorded which). The receptor set was obtained from an adult woman who had mild COVID-19 (a few samples of this study predate the infection). Cell type and time point are not known.

The J gene is TRBJ2-5, the V gene TRBV7-9; weak D call: TRBD1 (5 bases). V was trimmed by 6 bases and J by 2 bases, leaving 10 bases between them. This CDR3 comprises 13 residues. Germline lookup yields CDR1 SEHNR and CDR2 FQNEAQ (reference sequence). In DNA, the CDR3 is TGTGCCAGCAGTCCCGACAGACAAGAGACCCAGTACTTC. Translated: CASSPDRQETQYF.

The V gene is TRBV6-9, the J gene TRBJ1-5, with a weak D call TRBD1 (6 bases). There are 18 residues in the CDR3. Germline CDR1 reads MNHGY; CDR2 reads SVAAGI. V was shortened by 5 bases and J by 2 bases, with 22 bases between the two germline ends. In DNA, the CDR3 is TGTGCCAGCAGTCTCCCTCCCGGGGACAAAGTTTGCAATCAGCCCCAGCATTTT. Translated: CASSLPPGDKVCNQPQHF.

The genes are TRBV7-2 and TRBJ2-1; TRBD1 matches at 12 bases. CDR3 size: 15 residues. The V gene's germline CDR1 is SGHTA and CDR2 FQGNSA. After removal of 3 bases from V and 9 bases from J, the junction contained 6 bases not matched to a gene. CDR3 DNA: TGTGCCAGCAGCTTCCCGGGACAGGGGGCTGTTGAGCAGTTCTTC. It translates to CASSFPGQGAVEQFF.

The V call is TRBV2, the J call TRBJ1-2; tentative D call: TRBD1 (5 bases). The CDR3 covers 10 residues. Germline CDR1 SNHLY, CDR2 FYNNEI. Trimming took 8 bases from V and 7 from J, leaving 8 bases between them. The CDR3, as DNA: TGTGCCAGCGGGGACGTTGGCTACACCTTC. Protein: CASGDVGYTF.

In its sample, this clonotype was seen a few times. This chain connects TRBV7-2 to TRBJ2-2; TRBD1 aligns across 8 bases. The germline V gene has CDR1 SGHTA and CDR2 FQGNSA. J gave up 0 bases and V 3 bases, and 0 bases lay outside the gene matches. This CDR3 spans 15 amino acids. The CDR3 DNA is TGTGCCAGCAGCTTGGGACAGGCGAACACCGGGGAGCTGTTTTTT. Translating gives CASSLGQANTGELFF.

This chain links TRBV7-2 with TRBJ2-7; perhaps TRBD2 as D (5 bases). V was trimmed by 5 bases and J by 2 bases, leaving 16 bases between them. Looked up from germline, CDR1 is SGHTA and CDR2 is FQGNSA. The CDR3 extends over 15 amino acids. Written as DNA, the CDR3 is TGTGCCAGCAGCCCATTACTAGTGACGACCTACGAGCAGTACTTC. Translating gives CASSPLLVTTYEQYF.

This clonotype came up a few times. This rearrangement joins TRBV7-2 to TRBJ2-3; 7 positions agree with TRBD2. The trim removed 0 bases at V and 4 bases at J, leaving 10 bases unmatched. The germline CDR1 and CDR2 sequences are SGHTA and FQGNSA. This CDR3 contains 17 residues. As DNA, the CDR3 is TGTGCCAGCAGCTTAGCTTCGACTAGCTTGCTTTCAGATACGCAGTATTTT. This gives the protein CASSLASTSLLSDTQYF.

This chain joins TRBV7-8 and TRBJ2-5; no firm D call. In germline, CDR1 is SGHVS, CDR2 FQNEAQ. Trimming removed 5 bases from V and 5 bases from J, with 6 bases in between. This CDR3 region has 11 residues. CDR3 region: CASSPRETQYF. The CDR3 nucleotides read TGTGCCAGCAGCCCACGGGAGACCCAGTACTTC.

The chain employs TRBV24-1 and TRBJ1-5, with D possibly matching TRBD1 (6 bases). CDR1 is KGHDR, CDR2 SFDVKD, per germline. CDR3 length: 15 amino acids. V was trimmed by 4 bases and J by 0 bases, leaving 9 bases between them. DNA of the CDR3: TGTGCCACCAGTGAGGTAGGGGGTAGCAATCAGCCCCAGCATTTT. Translated: CATSEVGGSNQPQHF.

The chain uses TRBV18 and TRBJ2-2; D is unclear. CDR1 is KGHSH and CDR2 is LQKENI in the germline V gene. The CDR3 consists of 15 residues. V was pared by 3 bases and J by 4 bases, with 12 bases between. The CDR3 DNA reads TGTGCCAGCTCACCGCCTTCGCACGGCACCGGGGAGCTGTTTTTT. Translation: CASSPPSHGTGELFF.

The V call is TRBV20-1, the J call TRBJ2-2; D call uncertain. CDR1 is DFQATT and CDR2 is SNEGSKA in the germline V gene (reference sequence). The CDR3 is 14 amino acids. V was trimmed by 3 bases and J by 0 bases, leaving 8 bases between them. The chain's CDR3 is CSARPTSNTGELFF. The CDR3 bases are TGCAGTGCTAGGCCCACTTCGAACACCGGGGAGCTGTTTTTT.

This clonotype was counted a few times. V and J are TRBV7-2 and TRBJ2-3, with TRBD1 identical over 10 bases. CDR3 size: 16 residues. Germline CDR1 is SGHTA and CDR2 is FQGNSA. V shed 5 bases and J 2 bases; nucleotides not matched to a gene: 7. The DNA for the CDR3 is TGTGCCAGCAGCACGACAGGGGGCCGGTACACAGATACGCAGTATTTT. Its protein is CASSTTGGRYTDTQYF.

The chain uses TRBV12-3 or TRBV12-4 and TRBJ1-5; a possible D gene is TRBD1 (6 bases). The V and J ends lost 1 base and 4 bases respectively, with 11 bases between them. CDR3 length: 15 residues. CDR3 sequence (DNA): TGTGCCAGCAGTTTAGGACAGGCGGGGAATCAGCCCCAGCATTTT. This translates into CASSLGQAGNQPQHF.